This T cell receptor beta chain was observed in a study of T cells of healthy individuals (dated by TCRdb to about 2018). This clonotype was seen ten or more times. The antigen it binds to is not known. Per-base quality was not reported, and no clone a single base away is much larger than it. The library was prepared using 5' RACE. TCRdb names Illumina MiSeq as the instrument used. Clones were called with MiXCR by TCRdb after fastp trimmed the public reads at Q25, and only in-frame beta chains were retained. Rows with a matching CDR3 protein are joined into one entry that keeps the most common DNA and genes. For this sample there are 60,000 to 75,000 distinct CDR3 sequences; about a sixth appear just once. The ten biggest clones cover around 4.5% of the sample. The CDR3 spans 15 residues, from the cysteine through the phenylalanine. Only the CDR3 part of the read is kept: 45 bases, read in frame from the first base. CDR1 KGHDR and CDR2 SFDVKD are derived from the germline V gene. V is trimmed back by 2 bases and J by 4 bases, and the junction contains 5 bases that no gene match accounts for.

The chain is made from TRBV24-1 and TRBJ2-3; 7 central nucleotides agree with TRBD2. The TCR comes from a human donor in good health. The nucleotides read TGTGCCACCAGTGATTCGACTAGCATCGCAGATACGCAGTATTTT. The translation is CATSDSTSIADTQYF.